This T cell receptor beta chain comes out of a study of blood T cell repertoires in COVID-19. Study-level background: PBMCs, B-cell-depleted T cells, or T cells provided the cDNA or gDNA that made up the material.

The sample holds one count of this clone. Some clones are missing from TCRdb's copy, which holds only in-frame ones; the method was immunoSEQ multiplex PCR. The sample lists a few hundred thousand clones, roughly nine tenths seen once, with approximately 6% in the top ten. The junction had 9 bases not matched to a gene; V was cut back by 11 bases and J by 3 bases. The CDR3 covers 13 residues. Per the germline V gene, CDR1 is SNHLY and CDR2 is FYNNEI. Enrollees, roughly 18 to 90 years old, lived in approximately 24 US areas. The TCR originated in a woman in her twenties or thirties who had recovered from COVID-19. This chain joins TRBV2 and TRBJ2-7, with TRBD1 identical over 8 bases. The sequenced sample was PBMCs or T cells enriched from blood (not recorded which). CDR3 coding DNA: TGTGCCGGCCAGGGGGCAAACCGCTACGAGCAGTACTTC. It is translated as CAGQGANRYEQYF.